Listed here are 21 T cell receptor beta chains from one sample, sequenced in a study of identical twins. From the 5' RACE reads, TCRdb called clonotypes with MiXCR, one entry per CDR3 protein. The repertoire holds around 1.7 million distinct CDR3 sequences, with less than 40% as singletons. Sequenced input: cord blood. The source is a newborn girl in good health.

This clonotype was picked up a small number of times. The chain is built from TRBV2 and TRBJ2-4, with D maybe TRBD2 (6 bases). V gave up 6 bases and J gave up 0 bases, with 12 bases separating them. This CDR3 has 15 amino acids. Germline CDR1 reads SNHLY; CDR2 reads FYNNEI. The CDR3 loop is CASRGTPGAKNIQYF. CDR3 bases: TGTGCCAGCAGGGGGACTCCGGGAGCCAAAAACATTCAGTACTTC.

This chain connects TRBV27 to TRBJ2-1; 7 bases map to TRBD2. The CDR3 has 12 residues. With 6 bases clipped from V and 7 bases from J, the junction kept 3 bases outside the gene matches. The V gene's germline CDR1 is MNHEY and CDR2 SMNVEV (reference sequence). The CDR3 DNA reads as TGTGCCAGCAGACTGGGGGGGAATGAGCAGTTCTTC. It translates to CASRLGGNEQFF.

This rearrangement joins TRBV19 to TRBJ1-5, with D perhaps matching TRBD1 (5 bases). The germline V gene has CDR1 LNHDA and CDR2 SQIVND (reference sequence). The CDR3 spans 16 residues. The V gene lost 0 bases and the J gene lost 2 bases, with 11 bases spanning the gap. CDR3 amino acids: CASSIDRQGGNQPQHF. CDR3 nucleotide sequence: TGTGCCAGTAGTATAGATCGGCAGGGAGGCAATCAGCCCCAGCATTTT.

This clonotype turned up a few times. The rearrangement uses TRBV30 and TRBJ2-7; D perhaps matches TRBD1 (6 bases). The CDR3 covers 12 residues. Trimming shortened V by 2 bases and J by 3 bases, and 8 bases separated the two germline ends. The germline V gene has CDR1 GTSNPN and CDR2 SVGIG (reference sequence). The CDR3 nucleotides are TGTGCCTGGAGTAGGACAGACTACGAGCAGTACTTC. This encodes CAWSRTDYEQYF.

CDR3 loop: CASSQGCLFF. In nucleotides, the CDR3 is TGTGCCAGCAGCCAAGGTTGCCTGTTCTTC. The rearrangement uses TRBV3-1 and TRBJ2-1; D remains unclear. V was shortened by 1 base and J by 15 bases, with 7 bases between the two germline ends. CDR1 LGHDT and CDR2 YNNKEL come from the germline V gene (reference sequence). The CDR3 extends over 10 amino acids.

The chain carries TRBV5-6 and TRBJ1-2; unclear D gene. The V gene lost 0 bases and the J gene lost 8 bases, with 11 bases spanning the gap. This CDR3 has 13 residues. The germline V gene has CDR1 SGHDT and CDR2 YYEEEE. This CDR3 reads CASSLDSRFGYTF. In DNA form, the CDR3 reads TGTGCCAGCAGCTTGGACTCCCGCTTCGGCTACACCTTC.

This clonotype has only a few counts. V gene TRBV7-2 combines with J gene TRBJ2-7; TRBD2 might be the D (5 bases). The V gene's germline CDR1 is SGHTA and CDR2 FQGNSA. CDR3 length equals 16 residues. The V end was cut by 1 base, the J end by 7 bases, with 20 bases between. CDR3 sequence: CASSLEAVSNYNEQYF. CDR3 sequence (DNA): TGTGCCAGCAGCTTAGAAGCGGTCTCCAATTACAATGAGCAGTACTTC.

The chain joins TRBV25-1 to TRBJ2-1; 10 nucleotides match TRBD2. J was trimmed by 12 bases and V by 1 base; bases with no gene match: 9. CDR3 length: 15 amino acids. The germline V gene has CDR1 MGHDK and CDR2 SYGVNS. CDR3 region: CASSESGTSAFGQFF. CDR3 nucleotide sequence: TGTGCCAGCAGTGAATCCGGGACTAGCGCTTTCGGGCAGTTCTTC.

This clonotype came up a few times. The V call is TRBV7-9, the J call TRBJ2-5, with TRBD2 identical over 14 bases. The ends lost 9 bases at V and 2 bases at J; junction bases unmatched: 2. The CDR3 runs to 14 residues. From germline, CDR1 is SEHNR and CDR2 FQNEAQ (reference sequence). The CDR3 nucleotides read TGTGCCAGTGGGACTAGCGGGAGTCAAGAGACCCAGTACTTC. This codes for CASGTSGSQETQYF.

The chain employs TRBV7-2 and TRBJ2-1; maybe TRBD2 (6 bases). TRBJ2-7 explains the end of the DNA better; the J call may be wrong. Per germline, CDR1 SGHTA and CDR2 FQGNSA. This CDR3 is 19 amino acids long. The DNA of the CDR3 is TGTGCCAGCAGCTTAGGTCGGGGGATAGAACTATCCCTCTACAATGAGCAGTACTTC. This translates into CASSLGRGIELSLYNEQYF.

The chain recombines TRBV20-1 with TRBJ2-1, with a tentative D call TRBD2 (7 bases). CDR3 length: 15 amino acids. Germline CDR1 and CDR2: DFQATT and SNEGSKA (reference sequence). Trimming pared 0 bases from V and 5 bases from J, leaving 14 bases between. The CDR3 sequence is CSARDRGGLNNEQFF. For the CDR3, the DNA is TGCAGTGCTAGAGATCGCGGGGGCCTAAACAATGAGCAGTTCTTC.

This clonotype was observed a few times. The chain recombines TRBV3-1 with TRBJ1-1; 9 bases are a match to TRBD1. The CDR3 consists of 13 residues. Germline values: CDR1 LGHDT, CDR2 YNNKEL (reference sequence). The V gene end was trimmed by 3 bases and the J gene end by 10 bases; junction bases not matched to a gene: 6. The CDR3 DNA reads TGTGCCAGCAGCCATACAGGGGGCAGTGGAGCTTTCTTT. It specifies CASSHTGGSGAFF.

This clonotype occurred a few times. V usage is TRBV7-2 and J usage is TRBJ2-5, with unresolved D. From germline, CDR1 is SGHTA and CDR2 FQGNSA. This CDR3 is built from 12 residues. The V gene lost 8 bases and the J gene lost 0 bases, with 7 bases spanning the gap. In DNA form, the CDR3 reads TGTGCCAGCGGACCGTACCAAGAGACCCAGTACTTC. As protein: CASGPYQETQYF.

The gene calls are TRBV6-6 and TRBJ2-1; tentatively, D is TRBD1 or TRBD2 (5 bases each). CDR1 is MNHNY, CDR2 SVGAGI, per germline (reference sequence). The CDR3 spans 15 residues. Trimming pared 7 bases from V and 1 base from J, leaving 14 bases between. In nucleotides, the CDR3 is TGTGCCAGCACTCAAAACGGGGCGTCCTACAATGAGCAGTTCTTC. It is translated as CASTQNGASYNEQFF.

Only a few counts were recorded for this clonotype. CDR3 loop: CASSWSGLLNTEAFF. The CDR3 coding sequence is TGCGCCAGCAGCTGGTCCGGACTCTTGAACACTGAAGCTTTCTTT. This chain joins TRBV5-1 and TRBJ1-1; no clear D. The germline V and J ends were trimmed by 3 bases and 0 bases, with 12 bases remaining between them. This CDR3 has 15 amino acids. Per the germline V gene, CDR1 is SGHRS and CDR2 is YFSETQ.

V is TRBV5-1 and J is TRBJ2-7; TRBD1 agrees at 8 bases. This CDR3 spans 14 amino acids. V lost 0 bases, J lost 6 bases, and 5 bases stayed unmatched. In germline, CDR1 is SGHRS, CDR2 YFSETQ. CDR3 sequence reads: CASSLVQGASEQYF. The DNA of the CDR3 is TGCGCCAGCAGCTTGGTCCAGGGGGCCTCCGAGCAGTACTTC.

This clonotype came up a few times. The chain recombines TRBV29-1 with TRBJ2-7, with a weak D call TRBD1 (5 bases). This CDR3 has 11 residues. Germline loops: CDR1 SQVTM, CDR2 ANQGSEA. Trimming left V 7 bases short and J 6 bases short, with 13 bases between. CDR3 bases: TGCAGCGGCGGTATAGGGGTCGAGCAGTACTTC. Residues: CSGGIGVEQYF.

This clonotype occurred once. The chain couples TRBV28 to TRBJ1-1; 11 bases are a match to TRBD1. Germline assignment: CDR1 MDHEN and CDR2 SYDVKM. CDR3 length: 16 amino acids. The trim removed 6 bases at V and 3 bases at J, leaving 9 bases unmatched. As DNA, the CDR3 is TGTGCCAGCAGCAGGACAGGGGGCTTTCGAGACACTGAAGCTTTCTTT. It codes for CASSRTGGFRDTEAFF.

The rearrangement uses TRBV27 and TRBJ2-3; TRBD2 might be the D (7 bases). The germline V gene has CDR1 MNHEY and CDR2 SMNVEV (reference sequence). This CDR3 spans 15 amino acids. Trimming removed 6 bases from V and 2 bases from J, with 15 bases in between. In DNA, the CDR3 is TGTGCCAGCAGGAGGGGGGGTCTCTCCACAGATACGCAGTATTTT. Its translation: CASRRGGLSTDTQYF.

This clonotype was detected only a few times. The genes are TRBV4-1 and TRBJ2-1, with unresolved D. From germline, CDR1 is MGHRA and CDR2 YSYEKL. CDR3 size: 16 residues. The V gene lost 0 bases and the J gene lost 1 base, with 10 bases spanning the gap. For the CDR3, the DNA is TGCGCCAGCAGCCAAGATGATAGGTCTTCCTACAATGAGCAGTTCTTC. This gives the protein CASSQDDRSSYNEQFF.

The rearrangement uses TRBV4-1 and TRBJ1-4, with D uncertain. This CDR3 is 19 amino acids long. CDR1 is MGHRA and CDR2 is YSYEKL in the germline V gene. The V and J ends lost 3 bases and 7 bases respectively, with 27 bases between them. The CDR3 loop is CASSHLLLMGAPSREKLFF. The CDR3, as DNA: TGCGCCAGCAGCCATCTCTTATTGATGGGCGCGCCCTCTCGTGAAAAACTGTTTTTT.